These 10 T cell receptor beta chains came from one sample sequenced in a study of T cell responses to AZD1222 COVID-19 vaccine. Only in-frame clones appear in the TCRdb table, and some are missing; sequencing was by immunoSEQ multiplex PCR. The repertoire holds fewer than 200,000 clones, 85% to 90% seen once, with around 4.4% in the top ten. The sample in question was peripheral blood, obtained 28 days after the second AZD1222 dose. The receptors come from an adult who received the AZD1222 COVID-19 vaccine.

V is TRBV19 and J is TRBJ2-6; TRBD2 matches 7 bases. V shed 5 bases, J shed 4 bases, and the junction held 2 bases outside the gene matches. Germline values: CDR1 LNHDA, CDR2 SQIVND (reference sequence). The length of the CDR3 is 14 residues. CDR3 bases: TGTGCCAGTAGTTCAGCGGGGGGGGCCAACGTCCTGACTTTC. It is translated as CASSSAGGANVLTF.

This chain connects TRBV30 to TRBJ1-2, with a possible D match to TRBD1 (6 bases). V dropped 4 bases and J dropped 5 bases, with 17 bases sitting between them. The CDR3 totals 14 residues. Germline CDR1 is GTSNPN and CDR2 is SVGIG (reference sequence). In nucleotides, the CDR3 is TGTGCCTGGACTACCGGGACATTTCTTTATGGCTACACCTTC. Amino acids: CAWTTGTFLYGYTF.

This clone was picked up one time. CDR3 sequence (DNA): TGTGCCAGCAGCCCTACTAGTCTTGAGCAGTACTTC. It is translated as CASSPTSLEQYF. This chain joins TRBV6-1 and TRBJ2-7; the D gene is possibly TRBD2 (5 bases). The CDR3 consists of 12 residues. V lost 6 bases to trimming and J lost 7 bases, with 13 bases between them. CDR1 and CDR2 from the germline V gene are MNHNS and SASEGT.

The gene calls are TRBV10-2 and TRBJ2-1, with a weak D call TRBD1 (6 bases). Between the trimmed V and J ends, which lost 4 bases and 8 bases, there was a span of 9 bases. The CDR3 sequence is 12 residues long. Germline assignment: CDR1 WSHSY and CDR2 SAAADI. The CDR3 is CASSAGGYEQFF. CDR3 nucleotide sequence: TGCGCCAGCAGTGCTGGGGGCTATGAGCAGTTCTTC.

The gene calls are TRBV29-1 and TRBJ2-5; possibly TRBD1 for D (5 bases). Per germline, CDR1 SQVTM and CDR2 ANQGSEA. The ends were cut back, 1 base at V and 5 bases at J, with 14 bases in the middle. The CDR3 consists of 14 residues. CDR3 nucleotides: TGCAGCGTTGAAGCATCAGGGCCGTGGGAGACCCAGTACTTC. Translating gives CSVEASGPWETQYF.

In nucleotides, the CDR3 is TGCGCCAGCAGCTTGGGGGCCATTTACGAGCAGTACTTC. This codes for CASSLGAIYEQYF. The rearrangement uses TRBV5-1 and TRBJ2-7; D unresolved. The CDR3 extends over 13 amino acids. The germline V and J ends were trimmed by 0 bases and 4 bases, with 8 bases remaining between them. In germline, CDR1 is SGHRS, CDR2 YFSETQ.

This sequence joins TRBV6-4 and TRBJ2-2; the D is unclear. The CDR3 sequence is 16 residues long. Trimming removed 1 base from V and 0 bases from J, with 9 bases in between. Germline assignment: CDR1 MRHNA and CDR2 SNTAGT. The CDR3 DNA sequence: TGTGCCAGCAGTGACTTAGGCGGACCGAACACCGGGGAGCTGTTTTTT. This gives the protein CASSDLGGPNTGELFF.

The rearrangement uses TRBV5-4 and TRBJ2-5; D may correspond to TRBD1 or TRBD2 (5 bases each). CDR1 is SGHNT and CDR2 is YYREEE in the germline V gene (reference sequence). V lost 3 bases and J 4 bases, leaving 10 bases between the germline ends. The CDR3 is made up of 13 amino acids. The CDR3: CASSSTGGETQYF. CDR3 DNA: TGTGCCAGCAGCTCGACTGGGGGAGAGACCCAGTACTTC.

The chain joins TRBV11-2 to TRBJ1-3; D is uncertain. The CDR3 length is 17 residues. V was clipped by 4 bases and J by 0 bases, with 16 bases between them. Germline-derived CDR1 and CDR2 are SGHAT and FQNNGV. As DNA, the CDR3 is TGTGCCAGCAGCTCAGAGGTCCAGAGGTACTCTGGAAACACCATATATTTT. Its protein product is CASSSEVQRYSGNTIYF.

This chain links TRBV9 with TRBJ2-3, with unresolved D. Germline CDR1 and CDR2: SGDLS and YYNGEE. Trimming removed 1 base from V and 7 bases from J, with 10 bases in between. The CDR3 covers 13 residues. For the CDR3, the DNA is TGTGCCAGCAGCGTACCCCAAGGGAATACGCAGTATTTT. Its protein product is CASSVPQGNTQYF. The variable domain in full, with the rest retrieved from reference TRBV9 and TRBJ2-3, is DSGVTQTPKHLITATGQRVTLRCSPRSGDLSVYWYQQSLDQGLQFLIQYYNGEERAKGNILERFSAQQFPDLHSELNLSSLELGDSALYFCASSVPQGNTQYFGPGTRLTVL.